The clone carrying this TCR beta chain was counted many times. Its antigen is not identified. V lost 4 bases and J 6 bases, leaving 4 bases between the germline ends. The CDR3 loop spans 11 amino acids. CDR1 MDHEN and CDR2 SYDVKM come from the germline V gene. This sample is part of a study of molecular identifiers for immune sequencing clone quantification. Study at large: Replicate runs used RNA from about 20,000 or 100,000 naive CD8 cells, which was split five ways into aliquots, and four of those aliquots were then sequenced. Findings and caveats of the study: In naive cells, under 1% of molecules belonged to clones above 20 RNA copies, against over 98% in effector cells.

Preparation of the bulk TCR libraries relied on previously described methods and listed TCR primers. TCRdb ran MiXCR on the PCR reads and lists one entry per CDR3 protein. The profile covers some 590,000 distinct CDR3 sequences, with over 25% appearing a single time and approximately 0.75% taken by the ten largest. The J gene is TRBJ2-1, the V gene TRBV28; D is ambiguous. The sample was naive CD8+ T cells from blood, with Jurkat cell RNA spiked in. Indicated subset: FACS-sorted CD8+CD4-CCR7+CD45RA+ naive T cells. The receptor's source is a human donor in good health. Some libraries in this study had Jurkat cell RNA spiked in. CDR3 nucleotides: TGTGCCAGCAGTTATAGCAATGAGCAGTTCTTC. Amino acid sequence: CASSYSNEQFF.